These T cell receptor beta chains were read from a single sample in a study of cytomegalovirus exposure and HLA in healthy donors. The protocol was immunoSEQ multiplex PCR, while the TCRdb copy is restricted to in-frame clones and leaves out a portion. The specimen's table records more than 130,000 clones. The sequencing input was PBMCs. These receptors were taken from a middle-aged man in good health and CMV-seronegative. The CDR3 runs from the conserved cysteine through the conserved F or W.

V,CDR3
TRBV10-2,CASSTGRRKLFF
TRBV7-2,CASSPGGNEQYF
TRBV2,CASGVTGYEQYF
TRBV19,CASSRQGSGETQYF
TRBV7-2,CASSLAGQGVNTEAFF
TRBV9,CASTAGFSTDTQYF
TRBV9,CASSAGQGFTEAFF
TRBV7-6,CASSLGQGAYQPQHF
TRBV18,CASSPRQGGGYTF
TRBV19,CASSLSNQPQHF
TRBV5-1,CASSFQGASTDTQYF
TRBV4-1,CASSQGRGGESYEQYF
TRBV5-6,CASSFGGHEQYF
TRBV5-4,CASSLVRGTENYEQYF
TRBV7-2,CASSSSQDSAYEKLFF
TRBV5-4,CASSLAGRGYEQYF
TRBV29-1,CSVRRVGPPYEQYF
TRBV2,CASSEWSVSLKNGYTF
TRBV13,CASSPGALNNYGYTF
TRBV4-1,CASSLASWRGQETQYF
TRBV6-5,CASRTGDQPQHF
TRBV7-7,CASSVAQGRQETQYF
TRBV7-9,CASSSGFGTGIYEQYF
TRBV6-1,CASSVPVQPQHF
TRBV7-9,CASSLGQGSTDTQYF
TRBV11-2,CASKGQGGGYTF
TRBV10-3,CAISESPPSGGGDTQYF
TRBV2,CASKGQGFYEQYF
TRBV6-1,CASSDGTGGSSYNSPLHF
TRBV5-6,CASSLGFRGGPDTQYF
TRBV5-1,CASSPVGLAGLQETQYF
TRBV28,CASSSGGSSGNTIYF
TRBV14,CASSQVRGRDSLQFF
TRBV5-6,CASRRTGVNTEAFF
TRBV7-9,CASSRQGSRISYEQYF
TRBV19,CASSIMGTGTQETQYF
TRBV19,CASSSSGTGVYEQYF
TRBV6-6,CASSYAAGGRDTQYF
TRBV6-6,CAAFSGETDTQYF
TRBV5-6,CASSSTGLGNYGYTF
TRBV4-2,CASSQAEGGEPQHF
TRBV13,CASSGGLEEAHASSYEQYF
TRBV7-9,CASSPGTSGAGSSYNEQFF
TRBV27,CASKRGTEAFF
TRBV4-2,CASSQEGWGPSPLHF
TRBV10-2,CASSRGLAEIGDTQYF
TRBV28,CASSFSPGQPYEQYF
TRBV4-3,CASSQDWTTPRELFF
TRBV9,CASSVVEGAQYF
TRBV5-8,CASRRVDSNQPQHF
TRBV5-1,CASSLERGDLGEQFF
TRBV27,CASSSLLTASKQPQHF
TRBV6-4,CASSVTGSDTQYF